This T cell receptor beta chain was captured in a study of patients and donors after allogeneic stem cell transplantation. TCRdb processed the RT-PCR reads anew with MiXCR; each CDR3 protein has one entry. Counted here are roughly 230,000 distinct CDR3 sequences, over 12% occurring once; the ten biggest clones make up 11%. Germline lookup yields CDR1 MNHNS and CDR2 SASEGT. The CDR3 runs to 16 residues. Trimming cost V 7 bases and J 0 bases; bases outside gene matches: 9. V gene TRBV6-1 combines with J gene TRBJ1-3; 7 nucleotides match TRBD1. Sequencing used blood, either unsorted or a sorted T cell fraction (not recorded which). The sequence derives from a human donor who was either an allogeneic HSCT recipient or a stem cell or donor lymphocyte infusion donor (not recorded which). It is not recorded whose cells these are; they may come from a transplant donor. The chain's CDR3 is CASKGYRGSSGNTIYF. CDR3 sequence (DNA): TGTGCCAGCAAGGGGTACAGGGGAAGCTCTGGAAACACCATATATTTT.